This is a list of T cell receptor beta chains from one sample in a study of neoadjuvant nivolumab and ipilimumab in lung cancer. The protocol was immunoSEQ multiplex PCR, while the TCRdb copy is restricted to in-frame clones and leaves out a portion. Among about 28,000 clones listed, about 83% were seen once. This specimen was tumor tissue, taken after neoadjuvant nivolumab, alone or with ipilimumab, at or shortly before surgery. Every receptor here comes from an adult with non-small cell lung cancer. Each CDR3 is given with its conserved first and last residue. The D gene is left open where the match is weak. Not every row has a clone size; where given, it reads once, few, many or a size class.

d_gene: .; j_gene: TRBJ2-7; abundance: .; v_gene: TRBV18; CDR3nt: TGTGCCAGCTCACCACTGAGGATTTCCTACGAGCAGTACTTC; CDR3aa: CASSPLRISYEQYF
d_gene: TRBD1; j_gene: TRBJ1-6; abundance: few; v_gene: TRBV5-1; CDR3nt: TGCGCCAGCAGCCCCGGGGGACAGGGGGATTCACCCCTCCACTTT; CDR3aa: CASSPGGQGDSPLHF
d_gene: TRBD1; j_gene: TRBJ2-7; abundance: .; v_gene: TRBV29-1; CDR3nt: TGCAGCGCCCGAACAGGGGGGAACGAGCAGTACTTC; CDR3aa: CSARTGGNEQYF
d_gene: TRBD1; j_gene: TRBJ1-1; abundance: .; v_gene: TRBV5-5; CDR3nt: TGTGCCAGCAGCTATGGACAGGGGATGAACACTGAAGCTTTCTTT; CDR3aa: CASSYGQGMNTEAFF
d_gene: .; j_gene: TRBJ1-6; abundance: .; v_gene: TRBV5-1; CDR3nt: TGCGCCAGCAGCGCGAAGAATTCACCCCTCCACTTT; CDR3aa: CASSAKNSPLHF
d_gene: TRBD2; j_gene: TRBJ2-7; abundance: .; v_gene: TRBV4-3; CDR3nt: TGCGCCAGCAGCCAAGAACGGTCTAGCGGGATAAGATACGAGCAGTACTTC; CDR3aa: CASSQERSSGIRYEQYF
d_gene: TRBD2; j_gene: TRBJ2-7; abundance: once; v_gene: TRBV14; CDR3nt: TGTGCCAGCAGCCAGGGGCCATGGACTAGCGGGAGGGGCTCCGAGCAGTACTTC; CDR3aa: CASSQGPWTSGRGSEQYF
d_gene: .; j_gene: TRBJ2-3; abundance: .; v_gene: TRBV5-5; CDR3nt: TGTGCCAGCAGCTTGAACGGGGAGAGCACAGATACGCAGTATTTT; CDR3aa: CASSLNGESTDTQYF
d_gene: TRBD1; j_gene: TRBJ2-1; abundance: .; v_gene: TRBV7-2; CDR3nt: TGTGCCAGCAGCTCCTACAGGGGGTTCGATGAGCAGTTCTTC; CDR3aa: CASSSYRGFDEQFF
d_gene: TRBD2; j_gene: TRBJ2-3; abundance: once; v_gene: TRBV11-2; CDR3nt: TGTGCCAGCAGCTTAAGCGGCGGGAGATCCATATATAACACAGATACGCAGTATTTT; CDR3aa: CASSLSGGRSIYNTDTQYF
d_gene: .; j_gene: TRBJ2-1; abundance: .; v_gene: TRBV5-8; CDR3nt: TGTGCCAGCAGCTTTGTAGGCGGCAAGCAGTTCTTC; CDR3aa: CASSFVGGKQFF
d_gene: TRBD1; j_gene: TRBJ2-7; abundance: .; v_gene: TRBV18; CDR3nt: TGTGCCAGCTCACCACCGAGACAGGGTCCCTACGAGCAGTACTTC; CDR3aa: CASSPPRQGPYEQYF
d_gene: .; j_gene: TRBJ2-3; abundance: .; v_gene: TRBV29-1; CDR3nt: TGCAGCGCTCGACTGCGATTCACAGATACGCAGTATTTT; CDR3aa: CSARLRFTDTQYF
d_gene: TRBD2; j_gene: TRBJ2-1; abundance: .; v_gene: TRBV6-5; CDR3nt: TGTGCCAGCAGATCCGCGGGGGGGGCCATCAATGAGCAGTTCTTC; CDR3aa: CASRSAGGAINEQFF
d_gene: .; j_gene: TRBJ2-3; abundance: .; v_gene: TRBV28; CDR3nt: TGTGCCAGCAGTCCGGGGACGAATACAGATACGCAGTATTTT; CDR3aa: CASSPGTNTDTQYF
d_gene: .; j_gene: TRBJ2-3; abundance: .; v_gene: TRBV29-1; CDR3nt: TGCAGCGTTGAACTCGTCACAGATACGCAGTATTTT; CDR3aa: CSVELVTDTQYF
d_gene: TRBD1; j_gene: TRBJ2-7; abundance: once; v_gene: TRBV7-2; CDR3nt: TGTGCCAGCAGCTTATCAATTGACAGGGCAAGGGAGCAGTACTTC; CDR3aa: CASSLSIDRAREQYF
d_gene: .; j_gene: TRBJ2-2; abundance: .; v_gene: TRBV9; CDR3nt: TGTGCCAGCAGCGTAGGGATGGGGGCCATCACCGGGGAGCTGTTTTTT; CDR3aa: CASSVGMGAITGELFF
d_gene: .; j_gene: TRBJ1-5; abundance: .; v_gene: TRBV30; CDR3nt: TGTGCCTGGAGTTCGGGGATGGATCAGCCCCAGCATTTT; CDR3aa: CAWSSGMDQPQHF
d_gene: TRBD1; j_gene: TRBJ2-7; abundance: few; v_gene: TRBV27; CDR3nt: TGTGCCAGCAGTTTCTCCGGGACAGGGCCCTACGAGCAGTACTTC; CDR3aa: CASSFSGTGPYEQYF